One T cell receptor beta chain is described in this entry. Participants came from about 23 US areas, aged about 18 to 89 years. Recovery meant two consecutive negative NP/OP PCR tests, professional clearance, or resolved symptoms. This specimen comes from a study of blood T cell repertoires in COVID-19. Study-wide context: Some COVID-19 samples were acute and others convalescent; all came from the United States, Italy and Spain. T cells, B-cell-depleted T cells, or PBMCs provided the cDNA or gDNA that served as material.

This CDR3 comprises 15 residues. Trimming removed 5 bases from V and 4 bases from J; junction bases left unmatched: 7. Germline V gene data show CDR1 as SGHVS and CDR2 as FQNEAQ. Measured with immunoSEQ multiplex PCR; TCRdb has only the in-frame clones, and not every one. This table holds approximately 500,000 clones, approximately 88% found once. Sequencing used PBMCs or T cells enriched from blood (not recorded which). The genes are TRBV7-8 and TRBJ2-1; 8 bases map to TRBD2. This receptor was identified in a woman aged 40 to 50 who had recovered from COVID-19. The CDR3 reads CASSPSGYVYNEQFF. The CDR3 nucleotides read TGTGCCAGCAGCCCTAGCGGGTACGTATACAATGAGCAGTTCTTC. The complete variable domain, with remaining parts taken from reference TRBV7-8 and TRBJ2-1, reads GAGVSQSPRYKVAKRGQDVALRCDPISGHVSLFWYQQALGQGPEFLTYFQNEAQLDKSGLPSDRFFAERPEGSVSTLKIQRTQQEDSAVYLCASSPSGYVYNEQFFGPGTRLTVL.